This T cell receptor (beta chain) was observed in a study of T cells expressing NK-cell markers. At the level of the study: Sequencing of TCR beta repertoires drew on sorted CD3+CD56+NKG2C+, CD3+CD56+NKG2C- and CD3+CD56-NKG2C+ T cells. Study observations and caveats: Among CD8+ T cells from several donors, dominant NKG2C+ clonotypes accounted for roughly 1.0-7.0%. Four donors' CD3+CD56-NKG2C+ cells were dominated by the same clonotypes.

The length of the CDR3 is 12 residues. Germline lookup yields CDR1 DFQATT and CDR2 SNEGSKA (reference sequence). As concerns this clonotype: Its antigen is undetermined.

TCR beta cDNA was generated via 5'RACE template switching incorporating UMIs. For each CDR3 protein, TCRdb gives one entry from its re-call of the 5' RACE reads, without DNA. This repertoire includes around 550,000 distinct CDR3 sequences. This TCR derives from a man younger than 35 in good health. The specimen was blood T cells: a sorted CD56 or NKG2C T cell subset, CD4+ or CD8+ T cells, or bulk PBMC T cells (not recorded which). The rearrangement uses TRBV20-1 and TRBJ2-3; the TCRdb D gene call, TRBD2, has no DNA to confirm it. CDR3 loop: CSVAGRTDTQYF.